Below, 13 T cell receptor beta chains from the same sample are listed, as sequenced in a study of identical twins. TCRdb fed the 5' RACE reads into MiXCR, producing one record per CDR3 protein. Seen here are about 890,000 distinct CDR3 sequences, roughly 12% observed once, and the top ten hold roughly 1.5%. These data were also reused for a study on yellow fever vaccine responses in identical twins.

Sequences were obtained from PBMCs. These receptors all stem from a woman younger than 35 in good health.

The chain couples TRBV5-1 to TRBJ2-2; D gene uncertain. Germline CDR1 is SGHRS and CDR2 is YFSETQ. Trimming shortened V by 1 base and J by 4 bases, and 11 bases separated the two germline ends. This CDR3 contains 15 residues. The CDR3 region has the DNA TGCGCCAGCAGCTTGAGTCTAGACGCCACCGGGGAGCTGTTTTTT. This encodes CASSLSLDATGELFF.

The chain joins TRBV20-1 to TRBJ2-1; 8 bases are shared with TRBD2. Germline trimming cut 1 base from V and 4 bases from J; bases unmatched to any gene: 6. The CDR3 covers 15 residues. Germline CDR1 and CDR2: DFQATT and SNEGSKA (reference sequence). Here the CDR3 reads CSARVSGGEYNEQFF. CDR3 bases: TGCAGTGCTAGAGTCTCGGGAGGGGAATACAATGAGCAGTTCTTC.

The rearrangement joins TRBV20-1 to TRBJ2-1; TRBD2 matches 13 bases. Trimming cost V 7 bases and J 7 bases; bases outside gene matches: 16. This CDR3 has 17 amino acids. The germline gives CDR1 DFQATT, CDR2 SNEGSKA (reference sequence). The CDR3 here is CSVKRLAGGVEGNEQFF. As DNA, the CDR3 is TGCAGTGTTAAAAGACTAGCGGGAGGAGTGGAGGGTAATGAGCAGTTCTTC.

This clonotype was recorded a few times. The CDR3 DNA follows: TGTGCCAGCAGCAGGGGACGGACGCCAAATTCACCCCTCCACTTT. The encoded protein is CASSRGRTPNSPLHF. V usage is TRBV9 and J usage is TRBJ1-6, with D perhaps matching TRBD1 (5 bases). Germline lookup yields CDR1 SGDLS and CDR2 YYNGEE. Trimming cost V 4 bases and J 7 bases, with 15 bases left between them. CDR3 length: 15 amino acids.

The V and J genes are TRBV5-1 and TRBJ2-7; 9 bases agree with TRBD1. Trimming took 4 bases from V and 3 from J; bases not matched to a gene: 8. This CDR3 contains 15 residues. CDR1 is SGHRS and CDR2 is YFSETQ in the germline V gene. The CDR3 DNA sequence: TGCGCCAGCAGCCCAATGGGGGACAGGGTCTACGAGCAGTACGTC. Protein sequence: CASSPMGDRVYEQYV.

This clonotype was observed at least ten times. The V and J genes are TRBV12-3 or TRBV12-4 and TRBJ2-2; maybe TRBD2 (5 bases). With 2 bases removed from V and 5 bases from J, the gap between germline ends came to 12 bases. The CDR3 covers 15 residues. CDR3 DNA: TGTGCCAGCAGTTTAAGGCGGGCGGATACCGGGGAGCTGTTTTTT. Protein product: CASSLRRADTGELFF.

This chain links TRBV20-1 with TRBJ2-2; a possible D gene is TRBD2 (5 bases). This CDR3 is built from 15 residues. V lost 4 bases to trimming and J lost 2 bases, with 14 bases between them. Looked up from germline, CDR1 is DFQATT and CDR2 is SNEGSKA (reference sequence). The CDR3 DNA reads TGCAGTGCTAAGGAGACGGGGTTTAACACCGGGGAGCTGTTTTTT. Protein product: CSAKETGFNTGELFF.

CDR3 bases: TGTGCCAGCAGTTACTTGGGGGGACAGCCCCAGCATTTT. Translating it yields CASSYLGGQPQHF. V usage is TRBV28 and J usage is TRBJ1-5; D might be TRBD1 (5 bases). CDR1 MDHEN and CDR2 SYDVKM come from the germline V gene. V lost 4 bases to trimming and J lost 7 bases, with 11 bases between them. The CDR3 is 13 residues long.

There are a few counts of this clonotype. The chain employs TRBV3-1 and TRBJ2-5; 9 bases fit TRBD2. Trimming took 0 bases from V and 7 from J; bases not matched to a gene: 3. The CDR3 has 14 residues. The germline CDR1 and CDR2 sequences are LGHDT and YNNKEL (reference sequence). The CDR3 sequence is CASSQDASGVTQYF. CDR3 bases: TGTGCCAGCAGCCAAGATGCTAGCGGGGTGACCCAGTACTTC.

V is TRBV18 and J is TRBJ2-2; D is tentatively TRBD1 or TRBD2 (6 bases each). The V end was cut by 3 bases, the J end by 0 bases, with 14 bases between. Germline V gives CDR1 KGHSH, CDR2 LQKENI. The length of the CDR3 is 17 residues. The CDR3 bases are TGTGCCAGCTCACCCCGAGGAGGGGGAGCGAACACCGGGGAGCTGTTTTTT. Translated, it gives CASSPRGGGANTGELFF.

This chain uses TRBV5-1 with TRBJ2-2; 8 nucleotides align to TRBD1. The germline V gene encodes CDR1 SGHRS and CDR2 YFSETQ. There are 17 residues in the CDR3. With V trimmed by 0 bases and J by 8 bases, 12 bases remained unmatched. The CDR3 DNA reads as TGCGCCAGCAGCTTGGCCAAAGCAGGGGGCATTTCTGGGGAGCTGTTTTTT. Protein product: CASSLAKAGGISGELFF.

This clonotype appeared a few times. The chain employs TRBV27 and TRBJ1-1, with D unresolved. Trimming pared 8 bases from V and 4 bases from J, leaving 14 bases between. Germline V gives CDR1 MNHEY, CDR2 SMNVEV (reference sequence). This CDR3 region has 13 residues. CDR3 nucleotides: TGTGCCAGCGGGCCTGGGAGTGGCACTGAAGCTTTCTTT. This translates into CASGPGSGTEAFF.

This clonotype was seen many times. The chain recombines TRBV12-3 or TRBV12-4 with TRBJ2-2, with a tentative D call TRBD1 (5 bases). V was shortened by 1 base and J by 5 bases, with 11 bases between the two germline ends. This CDR3 region has 15 residues. CDR3 region: CASSLGGSRTGELFF. The CDR3 DNA follows: TGTGCCAGCAGTTTAGGGGGCTCGCGGACCGGGGAGCTGTTTTTT.